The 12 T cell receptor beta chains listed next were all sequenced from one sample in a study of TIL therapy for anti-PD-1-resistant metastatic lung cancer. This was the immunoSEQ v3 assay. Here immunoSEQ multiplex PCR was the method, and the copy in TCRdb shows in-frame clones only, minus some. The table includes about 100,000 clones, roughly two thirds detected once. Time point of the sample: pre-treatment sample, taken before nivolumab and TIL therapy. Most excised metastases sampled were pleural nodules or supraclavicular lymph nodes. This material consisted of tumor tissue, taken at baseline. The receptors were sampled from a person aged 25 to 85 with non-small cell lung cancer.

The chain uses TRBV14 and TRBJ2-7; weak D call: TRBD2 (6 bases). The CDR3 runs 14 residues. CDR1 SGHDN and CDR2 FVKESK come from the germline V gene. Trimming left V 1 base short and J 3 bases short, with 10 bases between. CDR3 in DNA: TGTGCCAGCAGCCAAGGCTGGGGGGACTACGAGCAGTACTTC. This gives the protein CASSQGWGDYEQYF. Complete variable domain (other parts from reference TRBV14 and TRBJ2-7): EAGVTQFPSHSVIEKGQTVTLRCDPISGHDNLYWYRRVMGKEIKFLLHFVKESKQDESGMPNNRFLAERTGGTYSTLKVQPAELEDSGVYFCASSQGWGDYEQYFGPGTRLTVT.

CDR3 sequence: CASSSDRVFADTQYF. CDR3 nucleotides: TGTGCCAGCAGTTCGGACAGGGTCTTCGCAGATACGCAGTATTTT. This sequence joins TRBV27 and TRBJ2-3; 8 bases agree with TRBD1. The length of the CDR3 is 15 residues. Germline CDR1 reads MNHEY; CDR2 reads SMNVEV (reference sequence). Trimming cost V 4 bases and J 4 bases; bases outside gene matches: 7.

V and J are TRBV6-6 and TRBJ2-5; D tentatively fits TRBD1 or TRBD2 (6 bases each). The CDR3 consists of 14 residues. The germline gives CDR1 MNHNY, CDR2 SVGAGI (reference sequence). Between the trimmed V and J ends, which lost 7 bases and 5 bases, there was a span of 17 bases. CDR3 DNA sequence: TGTGCCAGCACTTTACTCGGGGGCGCGGAGACCCAGTACTTC. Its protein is CASTLLGGAETQYF.

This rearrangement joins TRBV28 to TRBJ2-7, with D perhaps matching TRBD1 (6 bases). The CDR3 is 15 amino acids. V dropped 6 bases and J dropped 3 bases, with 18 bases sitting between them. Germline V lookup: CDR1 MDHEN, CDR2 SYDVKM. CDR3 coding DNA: TGTGCCAGCAGGAGAACAGGACAAGGGGGCTACGAGCAGTACTTC. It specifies CASRRTGQGGYEQYF.

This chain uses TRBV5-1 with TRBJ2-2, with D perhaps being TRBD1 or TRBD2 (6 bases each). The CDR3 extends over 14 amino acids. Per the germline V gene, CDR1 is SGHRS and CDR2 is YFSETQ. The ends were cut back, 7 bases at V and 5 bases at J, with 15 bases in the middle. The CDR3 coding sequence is TGCGCCAGCTCGGGGGCCCTCTCGACCGGGGAGCTGTTTTTT. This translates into CASSGALSTGELFF. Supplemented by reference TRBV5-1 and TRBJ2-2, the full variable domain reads KAGVTQTPRYLIKTRGQQVTLSCSPISGHRSVSWYQQTPGQGLQFLFEYFSETQRNKGNFPGRFSGRQFSNSRSEMNVSTLELGDSALYLCASSGALSTGELFFGEGSRLTVL.

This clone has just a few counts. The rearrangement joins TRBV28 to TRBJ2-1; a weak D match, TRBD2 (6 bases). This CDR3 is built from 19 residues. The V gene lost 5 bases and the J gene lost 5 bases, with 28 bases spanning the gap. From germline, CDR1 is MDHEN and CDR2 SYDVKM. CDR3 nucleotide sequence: TGTGCCAGCAGTACTACGGGGACTCCCGGGGTGAGAGTCGACAATGAGCAGTTCTTC. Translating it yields CASSTTGTPGVRVDNEQFF. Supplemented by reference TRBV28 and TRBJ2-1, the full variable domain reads DVKVTQSSRYLVKRTGEKVFLECVQDMDHENMFWYRQDPGLGLRLIYFSYDVKMKEKGDIPEGYSVSREKKERFSLILESASTNQTSMYLCASSTTGTPGVRVDNEQFFGPGTRLTVL.

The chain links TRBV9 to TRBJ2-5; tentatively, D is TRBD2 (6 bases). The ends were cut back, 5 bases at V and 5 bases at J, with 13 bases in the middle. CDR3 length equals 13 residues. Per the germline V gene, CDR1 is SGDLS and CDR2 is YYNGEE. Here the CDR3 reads CASSGSGRETQYF. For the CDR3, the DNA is TGTGCCAGCAGTGGGTCGGGGAGGGAGACCCAGTACTTC.

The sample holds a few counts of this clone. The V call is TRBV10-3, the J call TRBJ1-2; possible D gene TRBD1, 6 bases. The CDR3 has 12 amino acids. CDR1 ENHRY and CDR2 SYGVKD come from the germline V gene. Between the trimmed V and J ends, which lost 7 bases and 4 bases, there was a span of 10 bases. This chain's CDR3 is CAITSGVYGYTF. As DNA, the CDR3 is TGTGCCATCACCTCAGGGGTCTATGGCTACACCTTC.

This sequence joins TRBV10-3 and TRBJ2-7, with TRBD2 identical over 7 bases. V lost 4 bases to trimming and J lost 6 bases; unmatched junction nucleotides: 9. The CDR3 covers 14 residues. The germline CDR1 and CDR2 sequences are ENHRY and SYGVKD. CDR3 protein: CAISGETSRGEQYF. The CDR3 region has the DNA TGTGCCATCAGTGGGGAGACTAGCCGCGGCGAGCAGTACTTC.

The CDR3 is CASTGGPQPQHF. The CDR3 DNA reads as TGTGCCAGTACGGGAGGGCCTCAGCCCCAGCATTTT. V gene TRBV19 combines with J gene TRBJ1-5; D not certain. In germline, CDR1 is LNHDA, CDR2 SQIVND (reference sequence). The CDR3 contains 12 residues. V lost 7 bases and J 6 bases, leaving 10 bases between the germline ends.

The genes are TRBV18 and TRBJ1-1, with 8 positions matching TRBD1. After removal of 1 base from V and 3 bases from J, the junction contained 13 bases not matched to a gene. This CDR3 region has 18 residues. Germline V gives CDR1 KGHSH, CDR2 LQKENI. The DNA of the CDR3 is TGTGCCAGCTCACCACTTGGGGCAGGGGGCTCTAGGGACACTGAAGCTTTCTTT. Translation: CASSPLGAGGSRDTEAFF.

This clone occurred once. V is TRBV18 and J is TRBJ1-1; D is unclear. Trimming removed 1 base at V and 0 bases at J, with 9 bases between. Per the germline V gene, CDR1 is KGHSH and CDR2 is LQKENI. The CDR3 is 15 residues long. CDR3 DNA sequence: TGTGCCAGCTCACCACTCAGCGACATGAACACTGAAGCTTTCTTT. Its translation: CASSPLSDMNTEAFF.